What follows is one TCR beta chain and its context. The target antigen is unknown. CDR1 is SGHRS, CDR2 YFSETQ, per germline. Trimming at V came to 0 bases and at J to 2 bases, leaving 8 bases not matched to a gene. This CDR3 region has 16 residues. The data are from a study of shared clonotypes between healthy human individuals. The study's findings and limits: Sharing across four donors was highest in naive CD4 (around 5%) and lowest in memory CD8 (roughly 0.4%).

Once extracted for a subset, genomic DNA was divided evenly among several immunoSEQ plates. Clones were read by immunoSEQ multiplex PCR, and TCRdb kept only the in-frame ones, dropping some. The sample holds roughly 1,500,000 clones, 98% seen once. The specimen sequenced was naive CD4+ T cells sorted from blood. Subset indicated: CD45RA+ positively selected. The TCR originated in a man aged 25 to 40 in good health. V and J are TRBV5-1 and TRBJ2-7, with 7 bases aligning to TRBD2. Written as DNA, the CDR3 is TGCGCCAGCAGCTTGGATCCCGCTAGCGGAACCTACGAGCAGTACTTC. Its translation: CASSLDPASGTYEQYF.